These T cell receptor beta chains were read from a single sample in a study of response to subunit inactivated influenza vaccine. Each CDR3 protein is one row after TCRdb ran MiXCR on the RT-PCR reads. The data contain 450,000 to 600,000 distinct CDR3 sequences, about 15% of them singletons. Sequencing used CD4+ T cells sorted from PBMCs, obtained 23 to 25 months after vaccination. The receptors originated from a man aged 50 to 69 who received an inactivated influenza vaccine. The CDR3 runs from the conserved cysteine through the conserved F or W. A D gene is named only where the DNA matches it firmly. Clone size is given for some rows only: seen once, a few or many times, or a class if the clone is expanded.

TRBV20-1	NA	NA	TRBJ1-2	TGCAGTGCTAGAGTATTGGGTGCCTATGGCTACACCTTC	CSARVLGAYGYTF
TRBV5-1	NA	NA	TRBJ2-2	TGCGCCAGCACGAGATTGGGAGATACCGGGGAGCTGTTTTTT	CASTRLGDTGELFF
TRBV11-2	NA	few	TRBJ1-1	TGTGCCAGCAGCTTCAGTAACACTGAAGCTTTCTTT	CASSFSNTEAFF
TRBV10-3	NA	NA	TRBJ2-7	TGTGCCATCAGTGAGTCGAGTACAGCCTACGAGCAGTACTTC	CAISESSTAYEQYF
TRBV5-1	NA	many	TRBJ2-3	TGCGCCAGCAGCTTGGACACCCCGGGCACAGATACGCAGTATTTT	CASSLDTPGTDTQYF
TRBV15	TRBD2	NA	TRBJ2-1	TGTGCCACGGAGCGGGGGTTCTCCTACAATGAGCAGTTCTTC	CATERGFSYNEQFF
TRBV5-6	TRBD1	NA	TRBJ2-7	TGTGCCAGCAGCTTTTGGACAGGGGACTACGAGCAGTACTTC	CASSFWTGDYEQYF
TRBV20-1	TRBD1	many	TRBJ1-2	TGCAGTGCTAGGGACAGGGGAACCTATGGCTACACCTTC	CSARDRGTYGYTF
TRBV6-5	TRBD2	NA	TRBJ2-2	TGTGCCAGCAGTTCACTATCAGCGGGGGGGAAGAACACCGGGGAGCTGTTTTTT	CASSSLSAGGKNTGELFF
TRBV7-8	TRBD2	few	TRBJ2-2	TGTGCCAGCACCCCGTTCGGGGGGGTCACCGGGGAGCTGTTTTTT	CASTPFGGVTGELFF
TRBV10-3	NA	few	TRBJ2-6	TGTGCCATCAGTGACGCGGGGCCAAGCTCTGGGGCCAACGTCCTGACTTTC	CAISDAGPSSGANVLTF
TRBV7-3	TRBD1	NA	TRBJ2-2	TGTGCCAGCAGCATACACGGGACAGCCACCGGGGAGCTGTTTTTT	CASSIHGTATGELFF
TRBV6-1	TRBD1	NA	TRBJ2-7	TGTGCCAGCACCACAGGGGAGAAGGGTTACGAGCAGTACTTC	CASTTGEKGYEQYF
TRBV28	NA	few	TRBJ2-7	TGTGCCAGCAGTTCTGGGCCGGTAGGAGTAAAGGTGCAGTACTTC	CASSSGPVGVKVQYF
TRBV11-2	TRBD2	few	TRBJ2-1	TGTGCCAGCAGCTTAGTTTCTAGCGGGGGGGCAAGTAGCAATGAGCAGTTCTTC	CASSLVSSGGASSNEQFF
TRBV7-9	TRBD1	few	TRBJ2-7	TGTGCCAGCAACTCTCGACAGGGCCCCTACGAGCAGTACTTC	CASNSRQGPYEQYF
TRBV29-1	NA	NA	TRBJ2-7	TGCAGCGTTGCAGACGGCGGCTACGAGCAGTACTTC	CSVADGGYEQYF
TRBV12-3/TRBV12-4	NA	many	TRBJ2-1	TGTGCCAGCAGATATGACGAGGGTGAGCAGTTCTTC	CASRYDEGEQFF
TRBV4-2	TRBD2	few	TRBJ2-1	TGTGCCAGCAGTGCATGGGCGGGGGGAGCCTCCTACAATGAGCAGTTCTTC	CASSAWAGGASYNEQFF
TRBV4-3	TRBD2	many	TRBJ2-1	TGCGCCAGCAGCCAAGGTAGCGGGCCCAATGAGCAGTTCTTC	CASSQGSGPNEQFF
TRBV2	NA	few	TRBJ2-1	TGTGCCAGCAGTGCACCCGGGACTCGAGACTACAATGAGCAGTTCTTC	CASSAPGTRDYNEQFF
TRBV5-4	NA	many	TRBJ2-1	TGTGCCAGCAGCTTGGGGGTGACAGACAATGAGCAGTTCTTC	CASSLGVTDNEQFF
TRBV11-2	NA	NA	TRBJ1-6	TGTGCCAGCAGCTTAACCTCTTGGGCCTATAATTCACCCCTCCACTTT	CASSLTSWAYNSPLHF